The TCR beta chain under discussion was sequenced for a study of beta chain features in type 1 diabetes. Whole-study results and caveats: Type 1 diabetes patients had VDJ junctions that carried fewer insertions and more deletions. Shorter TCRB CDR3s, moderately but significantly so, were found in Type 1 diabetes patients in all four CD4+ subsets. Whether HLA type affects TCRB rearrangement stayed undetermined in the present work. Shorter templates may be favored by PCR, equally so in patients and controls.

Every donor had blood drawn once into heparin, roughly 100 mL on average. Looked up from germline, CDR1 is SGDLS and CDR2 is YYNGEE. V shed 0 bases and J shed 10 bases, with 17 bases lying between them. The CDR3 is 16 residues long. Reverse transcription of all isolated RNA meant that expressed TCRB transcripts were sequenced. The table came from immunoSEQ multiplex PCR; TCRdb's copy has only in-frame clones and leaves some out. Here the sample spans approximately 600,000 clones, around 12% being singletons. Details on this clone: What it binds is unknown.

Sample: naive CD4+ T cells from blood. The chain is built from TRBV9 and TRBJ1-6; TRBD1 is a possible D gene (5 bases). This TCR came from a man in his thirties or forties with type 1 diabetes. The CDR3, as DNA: TGTGCCAGCAGCGTAGTTGGGGACTGGGGGTCCTCACCCCTCCACTTT. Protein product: CASSVVGDWGSSPLHF.